The 15 T cell receptor beta chains below all came from one sample that was sequenced in a study of spatial heterogeneity in lung cancer. As for time point: sample taken at primary tumor resection. Tumor, nontumor lung or frozen PBMC supplied whole RNA that was sequenced unsorted. TCRdb independently ran MiXCR on the 5' RACE reads; one entry per CDR3 protein. The data show roughly 16,000 distinct CDR3 sequences, 20% to 25% seen once. The sequencing here drew on PBMCs, taken at surgery. The receptors shown here come from a female donor with early-stage non-small cell lung cancer.

Comments on this clonotype: At one end the junction does not follow the germline gene, possibly because of a read error. This sequence joins TRBV19 and TRBJ1-3; D uncertain. CDR3 length: 13 amino acids. Germline values: CDR1 LNHDA, CDR2 SQIVND (reference sequence). The CDR3 DNA reads TGTGCCAGTAAGAGCTTCCCTGGATACACCATATATTTC. It specifies CASKSFPGYTIYF.

This clonotype is labeled as medium-sized. The chain combines TRBV9 with TRBJ2-3; 11 bases line up with TRBD2. The germline CDR1 and CDR2 sequences are SGDLS and YYNGEE. V dropped 2 bases and J dropped 2; count of bases not matched to a gene: 4. The CDR3 covers 16 residues. CDR3 loop: CASSVRTSGFTDTQYF. CDR3 DNA sequence: TGTGCCAGCAGCGTCAGGACTAGCGGGTTCACAGATACGCAGTATTTT. The complete variable domain, with remaining parts taken from reference TRBV9 and TRBJ2-3, reads DSGVTQTPKHLITATGQRVTLRCSPRSGDLSVYWYQQSLDQGLQFLIQYYNGEERAKGNILERFSAQQFPDLHSELNLSSLELGDSALYFCASSVRTSGFTDTQYFGPGTRLTVL.

This clonotype was counted at least ten times. The chain joins TRBV19 to TRBJ2-5; 7 bases align to TRBD2. This CDR3 contains 13 residues. The germline CDR1 and CDR2 sequences are LNHDA and SQIVND (reference sequence). V lost 5 bases and J lost 2; bases outside the gene matches: 2. CDR3 amino acids: CASSSAGQETQYF. The CDR3, as DNA: TGTGCCAGTAGTTCAGCGGGGCAAGAGACCCAGTACTTC.

This clonotype has at least ten counts. The chain has TRBV7-9 and TRBJ2-1; D might be TRBD1 (5 bases). The CDR3 totals 16 residues. Germline V lookup: CDR1 SEHNR, CDR2 FQNEAQ (reference sequence). Trimming removed 5 bases from V and 7 bases from J, with 21 bases in between. The CDR3 is CASSKEARVFGNEQFF. The DNA for the CDR3 is TGTGCCAGCAGCAAAGAGGCCAGGGTGTTCGGAAATGAGCAGTTCTTC.

By frequency in the sample, this clonotype is medium-sized. The chain joins TRBV28 to TRBJ2-1; a possible D gene is TRBD2 (5 bases). Trimming took off 8 bases at V and 4 bases at J, with 15 bases between the two ends. Germline V gene lookup returns CDR1 MDHEN and CDR2 SYDVKM. The CDR3 contains 14 residues. The CDR3 region has the DNA TGTGCCAGCGGAAAGCGGAGCTTATACAATGAGCAGTTCTTC. This codes for CASGKRSLYNEQFF. The entire variable domain, with the rest obtained from reference TRBV28 and TRBJ2-1, is as follows: DVKVTQSSRYLVKRTGEKVFLECVQDMDHENMFWYRQDPGLGLRLIYFSYDVKMKEKGDIPEGYSVSREKKERFSLILESASTNQTSMYLCASGKRSLYNEQFFGPGTRLTVL.

The J gene is TRBJ2-1, the V gene TRBV4-1, with D tentatively TRBD2 (6 bases). CDR1 MGHRA and CDR2 YSYEKL come from the germline V gene. This CDR3 has 13 amino acids. V lost 0 bases and J 9 bases, leaving 9 bases between the germline ends. CDR3 protein: CASSQDWRGEQFF. The CDR3 coding sequence is TGCGCCAGCAGCCAAGATTGGAGGGGTGAGCAGTTCTTC.

There are many counts of this clonotype. The chain joins TRBV28 to TRBJ2-7; 10 bases agree with TRBD1. V lost 5 bases and J lost 3; bases outside the gene matches: 10. This CDR3 spans 16 amino acids. The germline gives CDR1 MDHEN, CDR2 SYDVKM. The CDR3 DNA reads as TGTGCCAGCAGTCCCCCACCGGGACAGGGGAGCTACGAGCAGTACTTC. This encodes CASSPPPGQGSYEQYF.

The V gene is TRBV20-1, the J gene TRBJ2-3, with a tentative D call TRBD1 (6 bases). Germline values: CDR1 DFQATT, CDR2 SNEGSKA (reference sequence). The V end lost 6 bases, the J end lost 6 bases, and 13 bases lay between the germline ends. CDR3 size: 12 residues. CDR3 region: CSAQRDTDTQYF. Here the CDR3 DNA reads TGCAGTGCCCAAAGGGACACGGATACGCAGTATTTT.

J is TRBJ2-1 and V is TRBV6-2 or TRBV6-3, with 8 bases aligning to TRBD1. Germline V gene lookup returns CDR1 MNHEY and CDR2 SVGEGT. CDR3 length equals 16 residues. The ends lost 7 bases at V and 0 bases at J; junction bases unmatched: 8. CDR3 in amino acids: CASTITGGSSYNEQFF. The CDR3 DNA sequence: TGTGCCAGCACAATCACAGGGGGAAGCTCCTACAATGAGCAGTTCTTC.

The chain couples TRBV20-1 to TRBJ1-5; possible D gene TRBD1, 6 bases. The CDR3 runs to 14 residues. Germline loops: CDR1 DFQATT, CDR2 SNEGSKA (reference sequence). V was trimmed by 6 bases and J by 5 bases, leaving 17 bases between them. CDR3 DNA: TGCAGTGCCACCGAGGGGCGGGGGCATCAGCCCCAGCATTTT. Encoded protein: CSATEGRGHQPQHF.

This clonotype has ten or more counts. The chain employs TRBV7-6 and TRBJ2-1; D not resolved. This CDR3 is built from 13 residues. The ends were cut back, 5 bases at V and 8 bases at J, with 13 bases in the middle. Germline V gives CDR1 SGHVS, CDR2 FNYEAQ. Here the CDR3 DNA reads TGTGCCAGCAGCCCCCGCGTAGACGATGAGCAGTTCTTC. As protein: CASSPRVDDEQFF.

There are many counts of this clonotype. The gene calls are TRBV5-1 and TRBJ2-7; tentatively, D is TRBD1 (5 bases). Germline CDR1 and CDR2: SGHRS and YFSETQ. V was clipped by 4 bases and J by 0 bases, with 11 bases between them. CDR3 length equals 14 residues. DNA for the CDR3: TGCGCCAGCAGCCCCAGGGATAGCTCCTACGAGCAGTACTTC. Its protein product is CASSPRDSSYEQYF.

This clonotype was seen at least ten times. The chain links TRBV27 to TRBJ2-7; perhaps TRBD2 as D (7 bases). Germline-derived CDR1 and CDR2 are MNHEY and SMNVEV (reference sequence). The CDR3 length is 18 residues. Trimming took 3 bases from V and 4 from J, leaving 25 bases between them. Here the CDR3 reads CASSFLGGMGGRHYEQYF. In DNA form, the CDR3 reads TGTGCCAGCAGTTTCCTAGGGGGGATGGGGGGGCGGCATTACGAGCAGTACTTC.

This clonotype was detected many times. The chain joins TRBV12-3 or TRBV12-4 to TRBJ2-5; no definite D call. V was pared by 6 bases and J by 2 bases, with 4 bases between. The CDR3 covers 11 residues. The CDR3 DNA follows: TGTGCCAGCAGACTTCAAGAGACCCAGTACTTC. This codes for CASRLQETQYF.

This clonotype was counted ten times or more. The chain carries TRBV20-1 and TRBJ2-5; TRBD2 agrees at 9 bases. V lost 7 bases and J lost 5; bases outside the gene matches: 20. Germline CDR1 DFQATT, CDR2 SNEGSKA (reference sequence). CDR3 length: 17 residues. CDR3 sequence (DNA): TGCAGTGATCAGAGCGTTCCTAGCGGGATTGGATTGGAGACCCAGTACTTC. Translation: CSDQSVPSGIGLETQYF.